The 23 T cell receptor beta chains reported below all come from one sample, sequenced in a study of T cells after yellow fever vaccination. Via MiXCR, TCRdb re-called the 5' RACE reads, giving one row per CDR3 protein. The sample has hundreds of thousands of distinct CDR3 sequences, about 15% seen once. The sequencing used PBMCs, collected about 5 days after the first yellow fever vaccination. These TCRs come from a man in his late teens or twenties who received the YFV17D yellow fever vaccine.

This clonotype was counted ten times or more. This sequence joins TRBV29-1 and TRBJ1-1, with TRBD1 as a possible D gene (6 bases). This CDR3 has 14 residues. Trimming shortened V by 1 base and J by 0 bases, and 9 bases separated the two germline ends. CDR1 and CDR2 from the germline V gene are SQVTM and ANQGSEA. CDR3 DNA: TGCAGCGTTGAAGTCGGGGGCATGAACACTGAAGCTTTCTTT. Amino acid sequence: CSVEVGGMNTEAFF.

The genes are TRBV5-5 and TRBJ2-3, with D perhaps being TRBD1 or TRBD2 (5 bases each). Germline V lookup: CDR1 SGHKS, CDR2 YYEKEE (reference sequence). The CDR3 sequence is 14 residues long. Trimming left V 6 bases short and J 1 base short, with 12 bases between. The CDR3 DNA sequence: TGTGCCAGCACCCGATTGGGGGGCACAGATACGCAGTATTTT. This gives the protein CASTRLGGTDTQYF.

This clonotype came up a few times. The rearrangement joins TRBV18 to TRBJ2-7, with 8 positions matching TRBD1. V gave up 6 bases and J gave up 3 bases; unmatched junction bases: 7. The CDR3 contains 14 residues. In germline, CDR1 is KGHSH, CDR2 LQKENI. The CDR3 loop reads CASSSQGAGYEQYF. The CDR3 DNA is TGTGCCAGCTCCTCGCAGGGGGCTGGCTACGAGCAGTACTTC.

This clonotype was seen more than once but under ten times. This chain connects TRBV6-1 to TRBJ2-3, with D possibly TRBD2 on 7 matching bases. The CDR3 extends over 17 amino acids. V lost 2 bases to trimming and J lost 4 bases, with 19 bases between them. Germline V gene sequence: CDR1 MNHNS, CDR2 SASEGT. CDR3 region: CASSESIVGGAADTQYF. CDR3 coding DNA: TGTGCCAGCAGTGAAAGCATCGTGGGGGGGGCGGCAGATACGCAGTATTTT.

At least ten counts were recorded for this clonotype. The chain employs TRBV5-1 and TRBJ2-3; maybe TRBD1 (6 bases). The V end lost 5 bases, the J end lost 4 bases, and 11 bases lay between the germline ends. There are 13 residues in the CDR3. Germline lookup yields CDR1 SGHRS and CDR2 YFSETQ. The CDR3 sequence: CASSPEGADTQYF. The CDR3 DNA is TGCGCCAGCAGTCCCGAGGGGGCAGATACGCAGTATTTT.

For the CDR3, the DNA is TGTGCCAGCAGCTTTGTGGGGAGCAATGAAAAACTGTTTTTT. Amino acid sequence: CASSFVGSNEKLFF. This rearrangement joins TRBV7-2 to TRBJ1-4; D is undetermined. The V and J ends lost 3 bases and 5 bases respectively, with 10 bases between them. The germline gives CDR1 SGHTA, CDR2 FQGNSA. The CDR3 contains 14 residues.

This clonotype turned up a few times. The chain recombines TRBV11-2 with TRBJ2-5, with 8 bases identical to TRBD2. Germline CDR1 is SGHAT and CDR2 is FQNNGV. Unmatched junction bases numbered 9, after V lost 1 base and J lost 5 bases. The CDR3 runs 16 residues. CDR3 amino acids: CASSLAGGPVRETQYF. DNA for the CDR3: TGTGCCAGCAGCTTAGCGGGGGGGCCGGTCCGGGAGACCCAGTACTTC.

Written as DNA, the CDR3 is TGCAGTGCTATCGGGACAGGGGACCACGAGCAGTACTTC. The encoded protein is CSAIGTGDHEQYF. The rearrangement joins TRBV20-1 to TRBJ2-7; TRBD1 matches 10 bases. The CDR3 is made up of 13 amino acids. With V trimmed by 4 bases and J by 5 bases, 5 bases remained unmatched. Germline CDR1 and CDR2: DFQATT and SNEGSKA (reference sequence).

The chain combines TRBV5-6 with TRBJ1-1; a possible D gene is TRBD1 (5 bases). The CDR3 totals 13 residues. The germline V gene encodes CDR1 SGHDT and CDR2 YYEEEE. The V and J ends lost 7 bases and 3 bases respectively, with 13 bases between them. CDR3 amino acids: CASFFRVYTEAFF. CDR3 nucleotides: TGTGCCAGCTTCTTCAGGGTATACACTGAAGCTTTCTTT.

The rearrangement links TRBV6-5 to TRBJ1-6, with TRBD1 as a possible D gene (5 bases). V lost 4 bases and J 10 bases, leaving 11 bases between the germline ends. CDR1 is MNHEY, CDR2 SVGAGI, per germline. The CDR3 has 13 amino acids. The CDR3 region is CASSFRRGSPLHF. The CDR3 bases are TGTGCCAGCAGTTTTAGGAGGGGATCACCCCTCCACTTT.

The gene calls are TRBV7-9 and TRBJ2-1, with a possible D match to TRBD2 (6 bases). V was clipped by 5 bases and J by 7 bases, with 15 bases between them. Germline loops: CDR1 SEHNR, CDR2 FQNEAQ (reference sequence). The CDR3 has 14 residues. As DNA, the CDR3 is TGTGCCAGCAGCGGGTCGGGACTCATGAATGAGCAGTTCTTC. Translation gives CASSGSGLMNEQFF.

The chain is built from TRBV6-2 or TRBV6-3 and TRBJ2-7, with D possibly being TRBD1 (6 bases). The germline V and J ends were trimmed by 8 bases and 5 bases, with 10 bases remaining between them. This CDR3 spans 11 amino acids. From germline, CDR1 is MNHEY and CDR2 SVGEGT. Here the CDR3 DNA reads TGTGCCAGCGGCAGGGGCGACGAGCAGTACGTC. Amino acid sequence: CASGRGDEQYV.

This clonotype was found a few times. The rearrangement joins TRBV4-2 to TRBJ2-1; possible D gene TRBD1, 6 bases. V was pared by 1 base and J by 0 bases, with 13 bases between. The CDR3 is 17 amino acids. Germline loops: CDR1 LGHNA, CDR2 YNFKEQ. The CDR3 nucleotides are TGTGCCAGCAGCCAAGCAAACCCGGGACACTCCTACAATGAGCAGTTCTTC. Its translation is CASSQANPGHSYNEQFF.

The chain uses TRBV29-1 and TRBJ1-2; the match to TRBD1 covers 7 bases. This CDR3 is 12 amino acids long. CDR1 and CDR2 from the germline V gene are SQVTM and ANQGSEA. V was pared by 7 bases and J by 4 bases, with 6 bases of the junction left unmatched. The chain's CDR3 is CSGTGQGYGYTF. CDR3 in DNA: TGCAGCGGGACAGGTCAGGGCTATGGCTACACCTTC.

The rearrangement links TRBV7-3 to TRBJ1-1; D is ambiguous. This CDR3 comprises 14 residues. Germline CDR1 reads SGHTA; CDR2 reads FQGTGA. V lost 5 bases and J lost 3, with 13 bases in between. For the CDR3, the DNA is TGTGCCAGCAGCCCCCTCGGCATAGACACTGAAGCTTTCTTT. Its translation is CASSPLGIDTEAFF.

This clonotype was found a few times. The chain uses TRBV23-1 and TRBJ2-1; 7 bases align to TRBD1. TRBV23-1 is filed as an ORF, its function uncertain. V trimming: 4 bases; J trimming: 0 bases; junction bases outside the gene matches: 12. This CDR3 is 18 amino acids long. Here the CDR3 DNA reads TGCGCCAGCAGTCGAGACAGGGTCCCCGAATGCTCCTACAATGAGCAGTTCTTC. As protein: CASSRDRVPECSYNEQFF.

This clonotype has more than one count but fewer than ten. The chain uses TRBV20-1 and TRBJ2-1, with 7 bases lining up with TRBD2. The CDR3 loop spans 13 amino acids. V was clipped by 8 bases and J by 7 bases; unmatched bases: 11. Germline V lookup: CDR1 DFQATT, CDR2 SNEGSKA (reference sequence). CDR3 loop: CSFAGLSSNEQFF. The CDR3 region has the DNA TGCAGTTTTGCGGGACTATCCTCTAATGAGCAGTTCTTC.

In this sample, this clonotype turned up a few times. This chain joins TRBV7-3 and TRBJ2-2; 7 bases match TRBD2. This CDR3 contains 15 residues. Germline CDR1 reads SGHTA; CDR2 reads FQGTGA. Trimming at V came to 4 bases and at J to 2 bases, leaving 4 bases not matched to a gene. Here the CDR3 DNA reads TGTGCCAGCAGCTCCCGACTAGCTAACACCGGGGAGCTGTTTTTT. Amino acids: CASSSRLANTGELFF. Complete variable domain (other parts from reference TRBV7-3 and TRBJ2-2): GAGVSQTPSNKVTEKGKYVELRCDPISGHTALYWYRQSLGQGPEFLIYFQGTGAADDSGLPNDRFFAVRPEGSVSTLKIQRTERGDSAVYLCASSSRLANTGELFFGEGSRLTVL.

The chain couples TRBV5-6 to TRBJ1-1; possible D gene TRBD1, 5 bases. CDR1 is SGHDT, CDR2 YYEEEE, per germline. Deletions cut 0 bases from V and 6 bases from J, with 9 bases between. The CDR3 runs 13 residues. The CDR3 DNA reads as TGTGCCAGCAGCTTGGAGGGGAGCTCTGAAGCTTTCTTT. This sequence encodes CASSLEGSSEAFF.

The J gene is TRBJ2-2, the V gene TRBV6-1; TRBD2 aligns across 13 bases. This CDR3 spans 20 amino acids. The germline CDR1 and CDR2 sequences are MNHNS and SASEGT. V shed 3 bases, J shed 2 bases, and the junction held 12 bases outside the gene matches. CDR3 coding DNA: TGTGCCAGCAGTGATCCCCCTCACACTAGCGGGGGGGACAACACCGGGGAGCTGTTTTTT. It translates to CASSDPPHTSGGDNTGELFF.

This clonotype was counted a few times. This chain uses TRBV5-4 with TRBJ2-5; perhaps TRBD1 as D (5 bases). The CDR3 extends over 15 amino acids. The V gene's germline CDR1 is SGHNT and CDR2 YYREEE (reference sequence). The V and J ends lost 1 base and 1 base respectively, with 11 bases between them. As DNA, the CDR3 is TGTGCCAGCAGCTTGTTTCGCAGGGCCCAAGAGACCCAGTACTTC. This translates into CASSLFRRAQETQYF. The complete variable domain, with remaining parts taken from reference TRBV5-4 and TRBJ2-5, reads ETGVTQSPTHLIKTRGQQVTLRCSSQSGHNTVSWYQQALGQGPQFIFQYYREEENGRGNFPPRFSGLQFPNYSSELNVNALELDDSALYLCASSLFRRAQETQYFGPGTRLLVL.

This clonotype has a handful of counts. The V call is TRBV7-9, the J call TRBJ1-2; D might be TRBD1 (5 bases). The CDR3 runs 14 residues. With 5 bases removed from V and 8 bases from J, the gap between germline ends came to 18 bases. Germline assignment: CDR1 SEHNR and CDR2 FQNEAQ (reference sequence). CDR3 region: CASSHRTRDGGYTF. CDR3 in DNA: TGTGCCAGCAGCCACAGGACCCGGGACGGCGGCTACACCTTC.

This clonotype came up a few times. V gene TRBV5-5 combines with J gene TRBJ2-1, with 8 bases aligning to TRBD2. V lost 4 bases and J lost 6; bases outside the gene matches: 15. There are 17 residues in the CDR3. Per germline, CDR1 SGHKS and CDR2 YYEKEE (reference sequence). In DNA form, the CDR3 reads TGTGCCAGCAGCATTTACCCTCGGGGGGGCCACGGCAATGAGCAGTTCTTC. Encoded protein: CASSIYPRGGHGNEQFF. The full variable domain, with the rest looked up from reference TRBV5-5 and TRBJ2-1, is DAGVTQSPTHLIKTRGQQVTLRCSPISGHKSVSWYQQVLGQGPQFIFQYYEKEERGRGNFPDRFSARQFPNYSSELNVNALLLGDSALYLCASSIYPRGGHGNEQFFGPGTRLTVL.